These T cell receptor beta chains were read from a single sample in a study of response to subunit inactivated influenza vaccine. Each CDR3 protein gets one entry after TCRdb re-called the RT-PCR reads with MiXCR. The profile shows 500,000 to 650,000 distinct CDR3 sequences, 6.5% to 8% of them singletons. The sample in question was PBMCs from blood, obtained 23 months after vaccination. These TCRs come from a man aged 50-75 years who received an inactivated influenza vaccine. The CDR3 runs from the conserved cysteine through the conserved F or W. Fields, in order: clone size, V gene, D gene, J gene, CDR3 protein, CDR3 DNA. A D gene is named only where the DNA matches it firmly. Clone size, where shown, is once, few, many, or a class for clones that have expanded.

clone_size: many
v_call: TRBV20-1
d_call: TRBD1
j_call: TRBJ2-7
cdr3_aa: CSAAGTGFYEQYF
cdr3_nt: TGCAGTGCTGCCGGGACAGGTTTTTACGAGCAGTACTTC

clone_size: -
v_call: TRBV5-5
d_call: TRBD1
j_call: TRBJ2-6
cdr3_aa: CASSFDGTGLSGANVLTF
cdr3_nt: TGTGCCAGCAGCTTTGATGGGACAGGGCTCTCTGGGGCCAACGTCCTGACTTTC

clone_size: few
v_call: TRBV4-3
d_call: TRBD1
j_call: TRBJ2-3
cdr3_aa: CASSRDRVSRDTQYF
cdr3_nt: TGCGCCAGCAGCCGAGACAGGGTTTCCAGAGATACGCAGTATTTT

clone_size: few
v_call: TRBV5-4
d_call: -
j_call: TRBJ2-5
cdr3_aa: CASSVGQGIQETQYF
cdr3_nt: TGTGCCAGCAGCGTAGGCCAGGGGATCCAAGAGACCCAGTACTTC

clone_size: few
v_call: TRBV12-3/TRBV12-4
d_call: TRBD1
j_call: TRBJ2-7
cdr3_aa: CASSLGWGDRVTYEQYF
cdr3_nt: TGTGCCAGCAGTTTAGGATGGGGGGACAGGGTTACCTACGAGCAGTACTTC

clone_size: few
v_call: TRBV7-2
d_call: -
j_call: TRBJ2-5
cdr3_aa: CASSVRPRLPKETQYF
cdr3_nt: TGTGCCAGCAGCGTCCGACCGCGGCTGCCGAAAGAGACCCAGTACTTC

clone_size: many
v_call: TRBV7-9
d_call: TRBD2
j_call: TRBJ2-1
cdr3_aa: CASSLGGGQPYNEQFF
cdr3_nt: TGTGCCAGCAGCTTAGGGGGAGGGCAGCCCTACAATGAGCAGTTCTTC

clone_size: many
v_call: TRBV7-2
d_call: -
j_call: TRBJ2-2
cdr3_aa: CASSLVGTASLTGELFF
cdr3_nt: TGTGCCAGCAGCTTAGTTGGAACAGCGTCCCTCACCGGGGAGCTGTTTTTT

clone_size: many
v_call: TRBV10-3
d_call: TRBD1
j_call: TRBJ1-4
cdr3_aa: CAISPRSVGTETEKLFF
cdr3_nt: TGTGCCATCAGCCCCAGGTCTGTAGGGACAGAGACTGAAAAACTGTTTTTT

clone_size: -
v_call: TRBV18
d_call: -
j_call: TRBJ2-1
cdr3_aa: CASSQPTGKGNEQFF
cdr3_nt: TGTGCCAGCTCACAACCAACAGGGAAGGGCAATGAGCAGTTCTTC

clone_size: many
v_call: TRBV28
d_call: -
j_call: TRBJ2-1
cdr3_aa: CASSLLRLVVPYNEQFF
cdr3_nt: TGTGCCAGCAGTTTACTCCGACTAGTGGTACCGTACAATGAGCAGTTCTTC

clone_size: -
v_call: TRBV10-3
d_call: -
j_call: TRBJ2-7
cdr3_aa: CAISDGPTGEQYF
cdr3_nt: TGTGCCATCAGTGACGGCCCAACCGGCGAGCAGTACTTC

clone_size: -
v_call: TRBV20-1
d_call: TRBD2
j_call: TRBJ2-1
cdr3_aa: CSAMDDGTSGSNEQFF
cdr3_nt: TGCAGTGCCATGGATGACGGGACTAGCGGGAGCAATGAGCAGTTCTTC

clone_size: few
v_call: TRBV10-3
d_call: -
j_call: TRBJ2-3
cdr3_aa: CAINPYRTDTQYF
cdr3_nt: TGTGCCATCAATCCGTATCGCACAGATACGCAGTATTTT

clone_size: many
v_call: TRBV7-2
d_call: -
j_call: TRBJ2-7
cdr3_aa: CASSLVPGPGSQQYF
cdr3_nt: TGTGCCAGCAGCTTAGTCCCGGGACCGGGCTCCCAGCAGTACTTC

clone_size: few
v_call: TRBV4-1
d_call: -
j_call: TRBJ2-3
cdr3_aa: CASSGLGGSTDTQYF
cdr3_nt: TGCGCCAGCAGTGGACTGGGGGGCTCGACAGATACGCAGTATTTT

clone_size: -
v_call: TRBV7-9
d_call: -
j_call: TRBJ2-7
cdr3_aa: CASSWERTEYFYEQYF
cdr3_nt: TGTGCCAGCAGCTGGGAAAGGACCGAGTACTTCTACGAGCAGTACTTC

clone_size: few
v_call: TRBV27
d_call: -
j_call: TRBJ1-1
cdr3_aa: CASSLNKNTEAFF
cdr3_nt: TGTGCCAGCAGTTTGAACAAGAACACTGAAGCTTTCTTT

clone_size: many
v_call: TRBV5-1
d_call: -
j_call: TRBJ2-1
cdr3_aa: CASSWTVTEQFF
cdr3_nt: TGCGCCAGCAGCTGGACGGTCACAGAGCAGTTCTTC

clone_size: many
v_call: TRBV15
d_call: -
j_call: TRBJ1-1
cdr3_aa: CATSRDPGVTEAFF
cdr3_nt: TGTGCCACCAGCAGAGATCCAGGGGTTACTGAAGCTTTCTTT

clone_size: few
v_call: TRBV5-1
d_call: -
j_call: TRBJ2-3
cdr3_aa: CASREYTDTQYF
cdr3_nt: TGCGCCAGCAGGGAGTATACAGATACGCAGTATTTT

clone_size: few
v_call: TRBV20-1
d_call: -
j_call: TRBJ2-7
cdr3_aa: CSARGQGGEQYF
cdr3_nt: TGCAGTGCTAGAGGCCAGGGCGGCGAGCAGTACTTC

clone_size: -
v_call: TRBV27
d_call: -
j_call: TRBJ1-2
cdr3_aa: CASSLAGENYGYTF
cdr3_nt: TGTGCCAGCAGTTTAGCGGGAGAGAACTATGGCTACACCTTC

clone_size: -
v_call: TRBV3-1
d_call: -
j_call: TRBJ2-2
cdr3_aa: CASSQTQISNTGELFF
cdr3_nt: TGTGCCAGCAGCCAAACGCAGATCTCGAACACCGGGGAGCTGTTTTTT

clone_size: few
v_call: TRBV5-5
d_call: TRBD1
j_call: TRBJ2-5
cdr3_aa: CASKRDREAPNETQYF
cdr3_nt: TGTGCCAGCAAACGGGACAGGGAGGCCCCCAATGAGACCCAGTACTTC

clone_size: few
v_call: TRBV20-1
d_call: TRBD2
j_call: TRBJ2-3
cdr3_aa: CSVPERGGFQDTQYF
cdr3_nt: TGCAGTGTTCCGGAGCGGGGGGGCTTCCAAGATACGCAGTATTTT

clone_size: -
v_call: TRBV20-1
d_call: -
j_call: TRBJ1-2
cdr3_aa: CSAPTGVNYGYTF
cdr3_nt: TGCAGTGCCCCTACCGGGGTGAACTATGGCTACACCTTC

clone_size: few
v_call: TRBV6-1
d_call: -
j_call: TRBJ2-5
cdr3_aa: CASSETLRETQYF
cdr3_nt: TGTGCCAGCAGTGAAACCCTACGAGAGACCCAGTACTTC

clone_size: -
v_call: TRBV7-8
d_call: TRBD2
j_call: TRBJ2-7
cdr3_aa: CASSVSRLANYEQYF
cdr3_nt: TGTGCCAGCAGCGTGTCCAGACTAGCCAACTACGAGCAGTACTTC

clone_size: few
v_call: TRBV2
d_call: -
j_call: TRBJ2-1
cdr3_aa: CASSEGRGYNEQFF
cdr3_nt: TGTGCCAGCAGTGAAGGCAGGGGATACAATGAGCAGTTCTTC

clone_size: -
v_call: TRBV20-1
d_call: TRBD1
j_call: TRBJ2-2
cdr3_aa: CSASLRRRGHGELFF
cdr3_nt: TGCAGTGCTAGCTTAAGGCGTAGGGGGCACGGGGAGCTGTTTTTT

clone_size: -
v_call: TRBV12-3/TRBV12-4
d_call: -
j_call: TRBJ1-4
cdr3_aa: CASSFATGANEKLFF
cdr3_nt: TGTGCCAGCAGTTTCGCTACGGGGGCTAATGAAAAACTGTTTTTT

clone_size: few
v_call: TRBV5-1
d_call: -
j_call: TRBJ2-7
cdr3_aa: CASSLEDPAYEQYF
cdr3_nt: TGCGCCAGCAGCTTGGAGGACCCCGCCTACGAGCAGTACTTC

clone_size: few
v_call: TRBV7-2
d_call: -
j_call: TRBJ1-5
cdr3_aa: CASSLGSVNSNQPQHF
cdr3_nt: TGTGCCAGCAGCTTGGGCTCAGTTAATAGCAATCAGCCCCAGCATTTT

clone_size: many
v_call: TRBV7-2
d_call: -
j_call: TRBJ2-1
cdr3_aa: CASSFTYNEQFF
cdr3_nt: TGTGCCAGCAGCTTCACATACAATGAGCAGTTCTTC

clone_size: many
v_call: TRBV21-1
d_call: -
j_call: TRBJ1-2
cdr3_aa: CASSTWTGRTNNYGYTF
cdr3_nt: TGTGCCAGCAGCACCTGGACAGGGCGCACAAATAACTATGGCTACACCTTC

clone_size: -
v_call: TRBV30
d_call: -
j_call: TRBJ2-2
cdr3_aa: CAWSVGNTGELFF
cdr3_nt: TGTGCCTGGAGTGTAGGGAACACCGGGGAGCTGTTTTTT

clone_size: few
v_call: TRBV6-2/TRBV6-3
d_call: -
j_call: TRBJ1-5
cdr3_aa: CASNDRSNQPQHF
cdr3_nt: TGTGCCAGCAATGACAGGAGCAATCAGCCCCAGCATTTT

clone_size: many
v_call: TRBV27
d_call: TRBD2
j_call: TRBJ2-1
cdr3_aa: CASRDRLAGGRNEQFF
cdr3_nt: TGTGCCAGCAGAGACCGGCTAGCGGGAGGGCGGAATGAGCAGTTCTTC

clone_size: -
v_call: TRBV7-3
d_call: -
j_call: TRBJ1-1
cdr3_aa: CASSLNSQNTEAFF
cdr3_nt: TGTGCCAGCAGCTTAAATTCACAGAACACTGAAGCTTTCTTT

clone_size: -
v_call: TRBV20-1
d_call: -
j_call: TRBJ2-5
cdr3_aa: CSAPRDFLTEETQYF
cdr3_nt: TGCAGTGCTCCGCGGGACTTTCTAACCGAAGAGACCCAGTACTTC

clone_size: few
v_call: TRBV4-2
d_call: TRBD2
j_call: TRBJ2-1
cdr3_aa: CASSQSGLAANNEQFF
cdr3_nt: TGTGCCAGCAGCCAATCTGGACTAGCGGCTAACAATGAGCAGTTCTTC

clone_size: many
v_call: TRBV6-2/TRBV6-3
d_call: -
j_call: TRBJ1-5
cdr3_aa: CASTQGGVQPQHF
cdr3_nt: TGTGCCAGCACCCAAGGGGGAGTTCAGCCCCAGCATTTT

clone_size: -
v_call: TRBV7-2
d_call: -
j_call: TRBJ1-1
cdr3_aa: CASSRSARNTEAFF
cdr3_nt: TGTGCCAGCAGCCGATCGGCCCGAAACACTGAAGCTTTCTTT

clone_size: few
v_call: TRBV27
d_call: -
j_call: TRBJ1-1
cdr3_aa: CASTPTGVWTEAFF
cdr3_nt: TGTGCCAGCACTCCGACGGGGGTGTGGACTGAAGCTTTCTTT

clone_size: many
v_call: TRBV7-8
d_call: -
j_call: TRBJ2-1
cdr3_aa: CASSPHPGYHEQFF
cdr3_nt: TGTGCCAGCAGCCCCCACCCGGGTTACCATGAGCAGTTCTTC